One and the same sample provided the 22 T cell receptor beta chains below, sequenced in a study of T cell changes during pregnancy in multiple sclerosis. Assay: immunoSEQ multiplex PCR; the TCRdb copy retains only in-frame clones and omits some. This table holds approximately 100,000 clones, approximately 89% found once. The source material was peripheral blood, sampled after pregnancy. Receptors were obtained from a female donor with multiple sclerosis, enrolled in a pregnancy study.

The chain joins TRBV29-1 to TRBJ2-1, with 12 bases fitting TRBD2. Germline V gene sequence: CDR1 SQVTM, CDR2 ANQGSEA. This CDR3 comprises 15 residues. With V trimmed by 6 bases and J by 5 bases, 8 bases remained unmatched. CDR3 region: CSVALRLAGDNEQFF. CDR3 coding DNA: TGCAGCGTCGCCCTACGACTAGCGGGGGACAATGAGCAGTTCTTC.

The chain joins TRBV5-1 to TRBJ2-2; 15 nucleotides agree with TRBD2. The CDR3 has 17 residues. V gave up 3 bases and J gave up 2 bases; unmatched junction bases: 2. Germline V gives CDR1 SGHRS, CDR2 YFSETQ. The chain's CDR3 is CASSSGLAGGNTGELFF. CDR3 DNA: TGCGCCAGCAGCTCGGGACTAGCGGGGGGAAACACCGGGGAGCTGTTTTTT. The full variable domain, its missing parts supplied by reference TRBV5-1 and TRBJ2-2, is KAGVTQTPRYLIKTRGQQVTLSCSPISGHRSVSWYQQTPGQGLQFLFEYFSETQRNKGNFPGRFSGRQFSNSRSEMNVSTLELGDSALYLCASSSGLAGGNTGELFFGEGSRLTVL.

V gene TRBV5-1 combines with J gene TRBJ1-5; TRBD1 aligns across 8 bases. Germline V lookup: CDR1 SGHRS, CDR2 YFSETQ. V shed 0 bases and J 4 bases; nucleotides not matched to a gene: 6. The CDR3 spans 16 residues. CDR3 nucleotides: TGCGCCAGCAGCTTGGATGGACAGGGCCTGAATCAGCCCCAGCATTTT. This gives the protein CASSLDGQGLNQPQHF.

V is TRBV7-6 and J is TRBJ2-7; a possible D gene is TRBD2 (6 bases). From germline, CDR1 is SGHVS and CDR2 FNYEAQ. This CDR3 comprises 11 residues. The CDR3 coding sequence is TGTGCAGCGGGCAGCCCCTACGAGCAGTACTTC. Encoded protein: CAAGSPYEQYF.

This clone has more than one count but fewer than ten. The V and J genes are TRBV6-5 and TRBJ1-1; 12 nucleotides align to TRBD1. The CDR3 spans 15 residues. Trimming cost V 2 bases and J 5 bases; bases outside gene matches: 3. The germline V gene encodes CDR1 MNHEY and CDR2 SVGAGI. In DNA, the CDR3 is TGTGCCAGCAGTTACCCGGGACAGGGGGCGACTGAAGCTTTCTTT. This codes for CASSYPGQGATEAFF.

For the CDR3, the DNA is TGTGCCAGCAGCGTAGACTCGCGGCCTTATCAGCCCCAGCATTTT. This encodes CASSVDSRPYQPQHF. J is TRBJ1-5 and V is TRBV9; D call uncertain. This CDR3 contains 15 residues. V gave up 0 bases and J gave up 5 bases, with 12 bases separating them. Germline lookup yields CDR1 SGDLS and CDR2 YYNGEE.

The CDR3 loop is CASSLTGGNPGELFF. The CDR3 DNA follows: TGCGCCAGCAGCCTGACAGGGGGCAACCCCGGGGAGCTGTTTTTT. The chain is built from TRBV5-1 and TRBJ2-2; 10 positions match TRBD1. V lost 4 bases and J lost 6; bases outside the gene matches: 6. Germline CDR1 and CDR2: SGHRS and YFSETQ. This CDR3 spans 15 amino acids.

The chain couples TRBV19 to TRBJ2-3; 8 bases map to TRBD1. Germline CDR1 is LNHDA and CDR2 is SQIVND (reference sequence). The V and J ends lost 5 bases and 2 bases, in that order; junction bases with no gene match: 9. The CDR3 extends over 16 amino acids. CDR3 in DNA: TGTGCCAGTAGTGGGGGGACAGGTTATATCACAGATACGCAGTATTTT. This sequence encodes CASSGGTGYITDTQYF.

V usage is TRBV10-3 and J usage is TRBJ1-1; the match to TRBD1 covers 7 bases. CDR1 ENHRY and CDR2 SYGVKD come from the germline V gene. V trimming: 4 bases; J trimming: 7 bases; junction bases outside the gene matches: 3. The CDR3 contains 12 residues. The CDR3 protein is CAISADRYEAFF. In DNA form, the CDR3 reads TGTGCCATCAGTGCGGACAGGTATGAAGCTTTCTTT.

This clone has only one observation. This sequence joins TRBV6-5 and TRBJ2-5, with 9 bases that match TRBD1. The J call may not be correct, given that the DNA end is closer to TRBJ2-7. Per germline, CDR1 MNHEY and CDR2 SVGAGI. The CDR3 spans 13 residues. The CDR3 nucleotides are TGTGCCAGCAGAAGACAGGGGGCCTACGAGCAGTACTTC. Protein product: CASRRQGAYEQYF.

The chain uses TRBV18 and TRBJ1-1; D is possibly TRBD1 (5 bases). Trimming removed 3 bases at V and 1 base at J, with 12 bases between. The CDR3 sequence is 15 residues long. Germline V gives CDR1 KGHSH, CDR2 LQKENI. The CDR3 coding sequence is TGTGCCAGCTCACCGACTGTGCAGGGGAACACTGAAGCTTTCTTT. It encodes CASSPTVQGNTEAFF.

The sample holds one count of this clone. The sample contains more than one DNA sequence encoding this CDR3. This chain joins TRBV9 and TRBJ2-6; D gene unclear. CDR1 and CDR2 from the germline V gene are SGDLS and YYNGEE. Trimming took 2 bases from V and 0 from J, leaving 3 bases between them. CDR3 length equals 14 residues. For the CDR3, the DNA is TGTGCCAGCAGCGTGTACTCTGGGGCCAACGTCCTGACTTTC. It specifies CASSVYSGANVLTF.

The rearrangement links TRBV2 to TRBJ2-7; D remains ambiguous. V lost 5 bases to trimming and J lost 7 bases, with 9 bases between them. The CDR3 is 11 amino acids. Germline lookup yields CDR1 SNHLY and CDR2 FYNNEI. This CDR3 is CASSSGVEQYF. CDR3 DNA: TGTGCCAGCAGTTCCGGTGTGGAGCAGTACTTC. Variable domain in full (rest from reference TRBV2 and TRBJ2-7): EPEVTQTPSHQVTQMGQEVILRCVPISNHLYFYWYRQILGQKVEFLVSFYNNEISEKSEIFDDQFSVERPDGSNFTLKIRSTKLEDSAMYFCASSSGVEQYFGPGTRLTVT.

The chain employs TRBV10-3 and TRBJ1-2, with 7 bases matching TRBD1. The V gene's germline CDR1 is ENHRY and CDR2 SYGVKD. Trimming at V came to 0 bases and at J to 6 bases, leaving 16 bases not matched to a gene. There are 18 residues in the CDR3. This chain's CDR3 is CAISESGKQGKDVHGYTF. The CDR3 DNA follows: TGTGCCATCAGTGAGTCGGGGAAACAGGGGAAAGATGTGCATGGCTACACCTTC.

The V and J genes are TRBV18 and TRBJ2-2, with a tentative D call TRBD1 (6 bases). Germline V CDR1 and CDR2: KGHSH, LQKENI. Trimming pared 3 bases from V and 6 bases from J, leaving 14 bases between. CDR3 length: 15 amino acids. CDR3 nucleotide sequence: TGTGCCAGCTCACCGCAGGGGCAGGGAGCCGGGGAGCTGTTTTTT. Its protein is CASSPQGQGAGELFF. Variable domain in full (rest from reference TRBV18 and TRBJ2-2): NAGVMQNPRHLVRRRGQEARLRCSPMKGHSHVYWYRQLPEEGLKFMVYLQKENIIDESGMPKERFSAEFPKEGPSILRIQQVVRGDSAAYFCASSPQGQGAGELFFGEGSRLTVL.

The J gene is TRBJ2-4, the V gene TRBV2; D is possibly TRBD2 (6 bases). CDR1 and CDR2 from the germline V gene are SNHLY and FYNNEI. Deletions cut 7 bases from V and 7 bases from J, with 8 bases between. The length of the CDR3 is 11 residues. The CDR3 here is CASTAGNIQYF. The CDR3 DNA follows: TGTGCCAGCACCGCGGGGAACATTCAGTACTTC.

V gene TRBV19 combines with J gene TRBJ1-1; 7 bases match TRBD1. Unmatched junction bases numbered 8, after V lost 9 bases and J lost 4 bases. The CDR3 spans 13 residues. Germline V CDR1 and CDR2: LNHDA, SQIVND (reference sequence). CDR3 in amino acids: CASNRGTGTEAFF. The CDR3 DNA reads as TGTGCCAGCAACAGGGGAACGGGCACTGAAGCTTTCTTT.

This clone was picked up a small number of times. CDR3 sequence: CASPGTLEAFF. CDR3 nucleotides: TGTGCCAGCCCAGGGACTCTTGAAGCTTTCTTT. This rearrangement joins TRBV2 to TRBJ1-1, with D possibly being TRBD1 (5 bases). Trimming left V 8 bases short and J 7 bases short, with 11 bases between. Germline CDR1 and CDR2: SNHLY and FYNNEI. This CDR3 spans 11 amino acids. Looking up the rest from reference TRBV2 and TRBJ1-1 gives the full variable domain: EPEVTQTPSHQVTQMGQEVILRCVPISNHLYFYWYRQILGQKVEFLVSFYNNEISEKSEIFDDQFSVERPDGSNFTLKIRSTKLEDSAMYFCASPGTLEAFFGQGTRLTVV.

The chain links TRBV15 to TRBJ1-4, with 7 bases matching TRBD1. Germline V gene sequence: CDR1 LNHNV, CDR2 YYDKDF (reference sequence). This CDR3 region has 14 residues. J gave up 2 bases and V 7 bases, and 4 bases lay outside the gene matches. The CDR3 sequence: CATKQDRTNEKLFF. The CDR3 bases are TGTGCCACCAAGCAGGACAGGACTAATGAAAAACTGTTTTTT.

This chain links TRBV19 with TRBJ1-2; TRBD1 is a possible D gene (5 bases). The germline CDR1 and CDR2 sequences are LNHDA and SQIVND (reference sequence). The V end was cut by 4 bases, the J end by 0 bases, with 9 bases between. This CDR3 contains 14 residues. In DNA, the CDR3 is TGTGCCAGTAGTAGGACAACTACTAACTATGGCTACACCTTC. The encoded protein is CASSRTTTNYGYTF.

This chain connects TRBV5-1 to TRBJ2-3; 10 bases match TRBD1. This CDR3 region has 17 residues. Germline V gene data show CDR1 as SGHRS and CDR2 as YFSETQ. V was pared by 0 bases and J by 8 bases, with 12 bases of the junction left unmatched. The chain's CDR3 is CASSLGPATGGTGTQYF. CDR3 nucleotides: TGCGCCAGCAGCTTGGGACCCGCGACAGGGGGCACGGGTACGCAGTATTTT.

The chain is built from TRBV19 and TRBJ1-1, with 8 bases that match TRBD1. The V gene end was trimmed by 0 bases and the J gene end by 4 bases; junction bases not matched to a gene: 7. The CDR3 contains 16 residues. CDR1 and CDR2 (germline): LNHDA, SQIVND (reference sequence). For the CDR3, the DNA is TGTGCCAGTAGTATAGATCCTTCAGGGGGCGGCACTGAAGCTTTCTTT. This sequence encodes CASSIDPSGGGTEAFF.